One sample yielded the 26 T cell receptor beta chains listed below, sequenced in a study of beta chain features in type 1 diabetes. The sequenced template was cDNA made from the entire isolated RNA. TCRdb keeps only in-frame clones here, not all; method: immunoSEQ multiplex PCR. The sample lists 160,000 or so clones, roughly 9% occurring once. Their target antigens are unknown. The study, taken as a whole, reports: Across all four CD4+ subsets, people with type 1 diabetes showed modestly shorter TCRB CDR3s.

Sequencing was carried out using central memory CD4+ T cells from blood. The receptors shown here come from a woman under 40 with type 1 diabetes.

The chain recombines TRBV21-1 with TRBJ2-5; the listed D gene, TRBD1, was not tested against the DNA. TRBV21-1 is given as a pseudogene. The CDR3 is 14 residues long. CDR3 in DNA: TGTGCCAGCAGCAACAGAAAATTCCAAGAGACCCAGTACTTC. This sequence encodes CASSNRKFQETQYF.

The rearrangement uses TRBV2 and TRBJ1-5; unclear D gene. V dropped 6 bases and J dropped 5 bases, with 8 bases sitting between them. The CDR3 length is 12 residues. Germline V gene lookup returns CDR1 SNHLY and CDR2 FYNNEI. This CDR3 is CASRNEDQPQHF. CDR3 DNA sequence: TGTGCCAGCAGGAACGAGGATCAGCCCCAGCATTTT.

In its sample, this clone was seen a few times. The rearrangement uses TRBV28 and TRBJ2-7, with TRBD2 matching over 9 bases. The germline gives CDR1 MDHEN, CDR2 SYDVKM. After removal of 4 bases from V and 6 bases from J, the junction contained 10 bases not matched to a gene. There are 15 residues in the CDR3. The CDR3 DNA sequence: TGTGCCAGCAGTTCCCCTGAGACTAGCGGCGTCGAGCAGTACTTC. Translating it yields CASSSPETSGVEQYF.

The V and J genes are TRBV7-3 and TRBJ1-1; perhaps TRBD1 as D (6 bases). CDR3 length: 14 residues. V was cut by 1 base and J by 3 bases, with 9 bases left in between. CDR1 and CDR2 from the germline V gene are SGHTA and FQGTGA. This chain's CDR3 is CASSLNAGDTEAFF. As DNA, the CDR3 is TGTGCCAGCAGCTTAAACGCAGGGGACACTGAAGCTTTCTTT.

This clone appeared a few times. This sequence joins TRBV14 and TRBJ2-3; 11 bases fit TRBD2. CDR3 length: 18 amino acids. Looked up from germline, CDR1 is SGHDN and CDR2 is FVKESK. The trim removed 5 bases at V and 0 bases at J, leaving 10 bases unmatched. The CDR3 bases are TGTGCCAGCAGCAGGGGACTAGCGGTTAGTACTAGCACAGATACGCAGTATTTT. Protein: CASSRGLAVSTSTDTQYF.

The CDR3 bases are TGTGCCAGCAGTGACGGGACTTCCAGCTCCTACAATGAGCAGTTCTTC. It codes for CASSDGTSSSYNEQFF. This chain uses TRBV2 with TRBJ2-1; D possibly corresponds to TRBD2 (6 bases). The germline V and J ends were trimmed by 3 bases and 0 bases, with 12 bases remaining between them. The CDR3 runs 16 residues. Per the germline V gene, CDR1 is SNHLY and CDR2 is FYNNEI.

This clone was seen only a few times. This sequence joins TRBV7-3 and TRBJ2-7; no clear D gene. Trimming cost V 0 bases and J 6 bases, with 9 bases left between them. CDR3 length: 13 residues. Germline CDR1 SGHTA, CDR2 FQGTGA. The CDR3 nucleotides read TGTGCCAGCAGCTTAACGACACCCGGCGAGCAGTACTTC. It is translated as CASSLTTPGEQYF.

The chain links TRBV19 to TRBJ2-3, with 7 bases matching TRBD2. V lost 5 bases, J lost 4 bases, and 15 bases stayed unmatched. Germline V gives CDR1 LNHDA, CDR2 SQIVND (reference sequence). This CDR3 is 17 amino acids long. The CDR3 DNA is TGTGCCAGTAGTTTTCTGACGGGCGGGAGCTTAGCAGATACGCAGTATTTT. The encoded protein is CASSFLTGGSLADTQYF.

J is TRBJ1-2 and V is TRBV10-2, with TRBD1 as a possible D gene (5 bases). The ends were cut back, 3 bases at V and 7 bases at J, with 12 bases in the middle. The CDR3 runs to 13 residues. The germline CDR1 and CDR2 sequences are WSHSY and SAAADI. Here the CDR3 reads CASSDSRASGYTF. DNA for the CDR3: TGCGCCAGCAGTGATAGCAGGGCAAGTGGCTACACCTTC.

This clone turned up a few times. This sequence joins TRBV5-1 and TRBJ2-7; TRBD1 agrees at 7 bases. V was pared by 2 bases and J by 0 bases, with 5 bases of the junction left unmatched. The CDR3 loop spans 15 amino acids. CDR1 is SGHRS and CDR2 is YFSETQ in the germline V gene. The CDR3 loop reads CASSFQQGNSYEQYF. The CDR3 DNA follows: TGCGCCAGCAGCTTCCAACAGGGGAACTCCTACGAGCAGTACTTC.

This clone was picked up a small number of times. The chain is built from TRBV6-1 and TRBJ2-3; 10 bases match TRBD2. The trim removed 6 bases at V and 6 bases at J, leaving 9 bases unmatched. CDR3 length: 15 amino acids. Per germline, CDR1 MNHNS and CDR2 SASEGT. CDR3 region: CASRPTSGRSDTQYF. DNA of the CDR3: TGTGCCAGCAGGCCGACTAGCGGGCGCTCGGATACGCAGTATTTT.

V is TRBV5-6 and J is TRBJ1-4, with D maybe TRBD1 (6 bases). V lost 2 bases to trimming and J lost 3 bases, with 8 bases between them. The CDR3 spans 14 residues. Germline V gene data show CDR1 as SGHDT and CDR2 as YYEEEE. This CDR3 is CASSFGQPNEKLFF. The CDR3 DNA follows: TGTGCCAGCAGCTTCGGACAGCCTAATGAAAAACTGTTTTTT.

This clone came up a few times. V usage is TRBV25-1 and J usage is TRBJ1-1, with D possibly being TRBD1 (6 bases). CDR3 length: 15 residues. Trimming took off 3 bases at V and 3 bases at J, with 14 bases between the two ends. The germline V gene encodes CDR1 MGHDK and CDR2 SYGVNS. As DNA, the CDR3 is TGTGCCAGCAGTGACCCTCCGGGACAATACACTGAAGCTTTCTTT. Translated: CASSDPPGQYTEAFF.

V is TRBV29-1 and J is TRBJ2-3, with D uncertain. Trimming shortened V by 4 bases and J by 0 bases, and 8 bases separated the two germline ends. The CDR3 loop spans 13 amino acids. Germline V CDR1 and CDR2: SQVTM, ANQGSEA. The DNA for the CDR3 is TGCAGCGTTGCGAGGCCTAGCACAGATACGCAGTATTTT. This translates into CSVARPSTDTQYF.

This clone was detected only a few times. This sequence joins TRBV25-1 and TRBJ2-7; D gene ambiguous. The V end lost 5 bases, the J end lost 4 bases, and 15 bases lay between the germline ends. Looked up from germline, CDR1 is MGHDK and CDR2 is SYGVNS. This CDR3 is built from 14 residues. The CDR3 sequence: CASSWRRSQYEQYF. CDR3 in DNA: TGTGCCAGCAGTTGGAGAAGGTCGCAGTACGAGCAGTACTTC.

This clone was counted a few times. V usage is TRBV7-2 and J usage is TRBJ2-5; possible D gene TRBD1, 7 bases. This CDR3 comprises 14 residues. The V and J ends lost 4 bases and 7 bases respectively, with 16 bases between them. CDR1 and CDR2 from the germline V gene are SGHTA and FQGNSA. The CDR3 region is CASSSGQVGGTQYF. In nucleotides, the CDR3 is TGTGCCAGCAGCTCCGGACAGGTGGGAGGGACCCAGTACTTC.

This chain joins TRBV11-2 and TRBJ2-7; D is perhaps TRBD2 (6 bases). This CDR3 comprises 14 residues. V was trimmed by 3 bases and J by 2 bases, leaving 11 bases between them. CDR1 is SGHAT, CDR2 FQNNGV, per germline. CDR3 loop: CASSFPGSPYEQYF. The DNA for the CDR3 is TGTGCCAGCAGCTTCCCCGGGAGTCCCTACGAGCAGTACTTC. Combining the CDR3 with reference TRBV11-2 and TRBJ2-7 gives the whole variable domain EAGVAQSPRYKIIEKRQSVAFWCNPISGHATLYWYQQILGQGPKLLIQFQNNGVVDDSQLPKDRFSAERLKGVDSTLKIQPAKLEDSAVYLCASSFPGSPYEQYFGPGTRLTVT.

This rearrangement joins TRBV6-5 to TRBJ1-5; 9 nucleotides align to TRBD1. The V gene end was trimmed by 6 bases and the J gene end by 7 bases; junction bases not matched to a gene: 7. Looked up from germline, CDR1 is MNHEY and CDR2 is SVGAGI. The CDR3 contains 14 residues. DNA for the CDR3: TGTGCCAGCAGCCTGGGACAGGGTAGCCAGCCCCAGCATTTT. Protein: CASSLGQGSQPQHF.

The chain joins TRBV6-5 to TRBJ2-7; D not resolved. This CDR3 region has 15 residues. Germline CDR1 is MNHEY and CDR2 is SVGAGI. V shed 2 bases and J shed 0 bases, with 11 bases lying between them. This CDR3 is CASSYDVLSSYEQYF. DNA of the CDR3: TGTGCCAGCAGTTACGATGTCCTAAGCTCCTACGAGCAGTACTTC.

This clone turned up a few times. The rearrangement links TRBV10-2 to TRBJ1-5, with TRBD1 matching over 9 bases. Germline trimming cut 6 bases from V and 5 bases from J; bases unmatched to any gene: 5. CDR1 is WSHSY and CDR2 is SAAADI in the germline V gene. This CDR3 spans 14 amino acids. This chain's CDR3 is CASRGQGGHQPQHF. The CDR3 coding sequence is TGCGCCAGCAGGGGACAGGGCGGACATCAGCCCCAGCATTTT.

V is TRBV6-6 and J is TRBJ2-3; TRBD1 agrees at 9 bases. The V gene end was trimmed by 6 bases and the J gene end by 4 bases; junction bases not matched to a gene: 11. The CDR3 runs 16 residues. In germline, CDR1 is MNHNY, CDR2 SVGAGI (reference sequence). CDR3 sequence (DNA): TGTGCCAGCAGCCGCGGATGGGACAGGGTCGCAGATACGCAGTATTTT. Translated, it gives CASSRGWDRVADTQYF.

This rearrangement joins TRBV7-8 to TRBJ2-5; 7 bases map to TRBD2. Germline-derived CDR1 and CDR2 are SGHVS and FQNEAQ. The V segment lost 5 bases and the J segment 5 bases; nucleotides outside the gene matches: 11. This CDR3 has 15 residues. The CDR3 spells CASSQWERESETQYF. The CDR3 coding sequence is TGTGCCAGCAGCCAGTGGGAGCGGGAATCGGAGACCCAGTACTTC.

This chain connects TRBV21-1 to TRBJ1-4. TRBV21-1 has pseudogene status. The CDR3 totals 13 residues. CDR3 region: CAPRGGVREKLFF. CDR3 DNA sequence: TGTGCCCCCCGGGGAGGGGTGCGGGAAAAACTGTTTTTT.

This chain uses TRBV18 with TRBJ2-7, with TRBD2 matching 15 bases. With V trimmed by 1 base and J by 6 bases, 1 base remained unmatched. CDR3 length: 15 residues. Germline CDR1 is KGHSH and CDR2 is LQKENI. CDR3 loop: CASSPRTSGRAEQYF. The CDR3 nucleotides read TGTGCCAGCTCACCACGGACTAGCGGGAGGGCCGAGCAGTACTTC.

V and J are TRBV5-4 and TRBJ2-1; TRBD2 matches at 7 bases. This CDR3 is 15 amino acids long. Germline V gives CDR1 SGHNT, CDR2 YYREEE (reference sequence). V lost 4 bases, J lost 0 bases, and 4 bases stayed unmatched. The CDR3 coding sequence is TGTGCCAGCAGCCCCGGGAGGAGCTCCTACAATGAGCAGTTCTTC. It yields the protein CASSPGRSSYNEQFF.

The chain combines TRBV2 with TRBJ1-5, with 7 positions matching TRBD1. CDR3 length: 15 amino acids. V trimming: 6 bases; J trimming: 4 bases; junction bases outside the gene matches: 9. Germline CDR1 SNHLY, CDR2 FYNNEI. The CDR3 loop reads CASRGTVKTNQPQHF. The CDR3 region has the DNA TGTGCCAGCAGAGGGACAGTAAAAACTAATCAGCCCCAGCATTTT.